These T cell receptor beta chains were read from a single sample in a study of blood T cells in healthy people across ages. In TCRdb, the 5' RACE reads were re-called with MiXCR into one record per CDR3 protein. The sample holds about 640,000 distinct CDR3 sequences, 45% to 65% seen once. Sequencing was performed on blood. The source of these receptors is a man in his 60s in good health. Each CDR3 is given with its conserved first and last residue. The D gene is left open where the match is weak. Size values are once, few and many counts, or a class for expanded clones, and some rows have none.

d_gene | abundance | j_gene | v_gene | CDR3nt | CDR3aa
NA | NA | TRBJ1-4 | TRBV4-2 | TGTGCCAGCAGCCAAGATGAACCCGGGGGCTTGGAAAAACTGTTTTTT | CASSQDEPGGLEKLFF
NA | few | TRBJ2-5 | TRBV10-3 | TGTGCCATCAGTGATTCCGGGCAGGGAGTTGAGACCCAGTACTTC | CAISDSGQGVETQYF
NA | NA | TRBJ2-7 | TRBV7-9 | TGTGCCAGCAGCCAGGACGGGCTAATCTACGAGCAGTACTTC | CASSQDGLIYEQYF
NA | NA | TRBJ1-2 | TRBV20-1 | TGCAGTGCTAGGGACTCCTTGTACGTCGGGGCTGCGGATGGCTACACCTTC | CSARDSLYVGAADGYTF
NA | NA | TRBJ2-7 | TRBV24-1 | TGTGCCACCAGTGATTCATCGGGACTCCTCGCCTACGAGCAGTACTTC | CATSDSSGLLAYEQYF
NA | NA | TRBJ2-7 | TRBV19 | TGTGCCAGTAGTATAAGGACAGCGGACGAGCAGTACTTC | CASSIRTADEQYF
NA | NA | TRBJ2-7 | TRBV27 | TGTGCCAGCAAGACTTCCTACAATGAGCAGTACTTC | CASKTSYNEQYF
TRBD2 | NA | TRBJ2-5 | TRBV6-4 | TGTGCCAGCGGGCGGGGGCAAGAGACCCAGTACTTC | CASGRGQETQYF
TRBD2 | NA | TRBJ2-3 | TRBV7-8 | TGTGCCAGCAGCCCGACTAGCGGATACACAGATACGCAGTATTTT | CASSPTSGYTDTQYF
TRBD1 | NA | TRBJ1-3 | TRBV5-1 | TGCGCCAGCGGGACCGGGACAGCTGGAAACACCATATATTTT | CASGTGTAGNTIYF
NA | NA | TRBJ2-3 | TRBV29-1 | TGCAGCGTTGAAGATCTGGCGGGGAGAGACACAGATACGCAGTATTTT | CSVEDLAGRDTDTQYF
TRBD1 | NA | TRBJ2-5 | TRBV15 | TGTGCCACCAGCAGAGATCTGGACAGGGGGGGGACCCAGTACTTC | CATSRDLDRGGTQYF
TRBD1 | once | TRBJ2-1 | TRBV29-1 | TGCAGCGCATCAGGGGGTACAAGCTCCTACAATGAGCAGTTCTTC | CSASGGTSSYNEQFF
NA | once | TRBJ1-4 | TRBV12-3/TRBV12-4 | TGTGCCAGCAGCCCATTGGACCGGCCAGGAGATGAAAAACTGTTTTTT | CASSPLDRPGDEKLFF
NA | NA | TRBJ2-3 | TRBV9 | TGTGCCAGCAGCGTAGACCGAGGGGCAGATACGCAGTATTTT | CASSVDRGADTQYF
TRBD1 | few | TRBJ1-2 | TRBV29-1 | TGCAGCGTTGAGGTGCAGGGGGCGCTTGGCTACACCTTC | CSVEVQGALGYTF
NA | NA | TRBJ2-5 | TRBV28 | TGTGCCAGCAAGGTGGGCGGGCAAGAGACCCAGTACTTC | CASKVGGQETQYF
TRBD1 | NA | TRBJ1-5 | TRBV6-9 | TGTGCCAGCAGTCCCCAAGGACAGGGGCGGATAGGCAATCAGCCCCAGCATTTT | CASSPQGQGRIGNQPQHF
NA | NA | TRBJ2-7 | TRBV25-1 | TGTGCCAGCAGTGAACTGGGGGTGTCTGTTTACGAGCAGTACTTC | CASSELGVSVYEQYF
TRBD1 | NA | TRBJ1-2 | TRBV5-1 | TGCGCCAGCAGCGTGGACAGGGGAGGTATGCGCTACACCTTC | CASSVDRGGMRYTF
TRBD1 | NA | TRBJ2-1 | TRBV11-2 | TGTGCCAGCAGCCCGGGACAGGGTCAGTTCTTC | CASSPGQGQFF
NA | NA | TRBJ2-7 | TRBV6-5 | TGTGCCAGCAGAGCCCGAACGAGCTCCTACGAGCAGTACTTC | CASRARTSSYEQYF
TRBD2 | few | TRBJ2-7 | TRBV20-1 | TGCAGTGCTAGGGGGGAGGTAGCGGGGTTCCCCGGGGAGCAGTACTTC | CSARGEVAGFPGEQYF
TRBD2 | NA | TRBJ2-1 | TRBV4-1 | TGCGCCAGCAGCCAAGACGAGGGTAGCGGGGGCCTCGTCTCCTACAATGAGCAGTTCTTC | CASSQDEGSGGLVSYNEQFF
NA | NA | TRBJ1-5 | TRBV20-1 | TGCAGTGCTAACCTCCGACAGGCCCCCCATCAGCCCCAGCATTTT | CSANLRQAPHQPQHF
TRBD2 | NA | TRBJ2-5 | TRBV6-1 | TGTGCCAGCAGTGAAGACGTGGGGGGGCAAGAGACCCAGTACTTC | CASSEDVGGQETQYF
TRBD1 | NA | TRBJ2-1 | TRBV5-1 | TGCGCCAGCAGCTGGACAGGGTACAATGAGCAGTTCTTC | CASSWTGYNEQFF
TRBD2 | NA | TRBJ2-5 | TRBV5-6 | TGTGCCAGCAGCCACCGCGGACTAGCGGGGATTCAAGAGACCCAGTACTTC | CASSHRGLAGIQETQYF
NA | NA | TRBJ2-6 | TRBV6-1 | TGTGCCAGCAGTCGACGGATTTTTGGCGGGCGGAGCTCTGGGGCCAACGTCCTGACTTTC | CASSRRIFGGRSSGANVLTF
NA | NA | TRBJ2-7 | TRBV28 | TGTGCCAGCAGGGGCTCGTGCCCTCCCATACCCTATCCCTACGAGCAGTACTTC | CASRGSCPPIPYPYEQYF
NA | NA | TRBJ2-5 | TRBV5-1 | TGCGCCAGCGTCCGGACTGACGGTTTTGAGACCCAGTACTTC | CASVRTDGFETQYF
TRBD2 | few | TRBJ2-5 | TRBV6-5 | TGTGCCAGCAGTTCCGCTAGCGGGGGGCTTCGGGAGACCCAGTACTTC | CASSSASGGLRETQYF
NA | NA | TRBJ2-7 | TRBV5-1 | TGCGCCAGCAGCTGGGGAATGGCAAGCTCCTACAATGAGCAGTACTTC | CASSWGMASSYNEQYF
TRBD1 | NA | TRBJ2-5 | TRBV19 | TGTGCCAGTAGTTCGGGACAGGGGGTTTCAGGGCAAGAGACCCAGTACTTC | CASSSGQGVSGQETQYF
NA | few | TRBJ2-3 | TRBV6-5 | TGTGCCAGCAGTTACTCGAGTTGGAGGGGTGGCGCAGATACGCAGTATTTT | CASSYSSWRGGADTQYF
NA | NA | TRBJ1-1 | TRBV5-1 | TGCGCCAGCAGCGAGGGGATGTTTAACACTGAAGCTTTCTTT | CASSEGMFNTEAFF
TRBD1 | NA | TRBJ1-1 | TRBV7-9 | TGTGCCAGCAGCCCCCCCGAAGGGACAGGGGAGGCTGAAGCTTTCTTT | CASSPPEGTGEAEAFF
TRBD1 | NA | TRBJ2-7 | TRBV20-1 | TGCAGTGCCCTCCGACAGGGAGACGAGCAGTACTTC | CSALRQGDEQYF
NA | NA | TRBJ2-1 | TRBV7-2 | TGTGCCAGCAGCCTCACCGGGGGTCACAATGAGCAGTTCTTC | CASSLTGGHNEQFF
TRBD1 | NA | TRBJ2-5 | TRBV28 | TGTGCCAGCAGTTTAGGACAGGGGGGCCACCAAGAGACCCAGTACTTC | CASSLGQGGHQETQYF
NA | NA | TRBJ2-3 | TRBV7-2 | TGTGCCAGCAGCCTCACTCTGGGGGCAGATACGCAGTATTTT | CASSLTLGADTQYF
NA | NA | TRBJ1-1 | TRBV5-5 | TGTGCCAGCAGCCGGCTGGGGGCAGGAAACACTGAAGCTTTCTTT | CASSRLGAGNTEAFF
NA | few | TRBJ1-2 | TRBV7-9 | TGTGCCAGCACCCTAGGGCAGGAGAACTATGGCTACACCTTC | CASTLGQENYGYTF
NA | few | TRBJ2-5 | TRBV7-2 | TGTGCCAGCAGCTTCCAGGGTTCAAAAGAGACCCAGTACTTC | CASSFQGSKETQYF
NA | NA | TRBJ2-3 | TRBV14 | TGTGCCAGCAGCCAAGTCGCAGGGGATACGCAGTATTTT | CASSQVAGDTQYF
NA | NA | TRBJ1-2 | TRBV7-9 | TGTGCCAGCAGACGCGACGCAGGGTCCGACTATGGCTACACCTTC | CASRRDAGSDYGYTF
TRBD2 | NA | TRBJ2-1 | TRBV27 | TGTGCCAGCAGTCCCCAGGGACTAGCGGGGGATAAGTTCTTC | CASSPQGLAGDKFF
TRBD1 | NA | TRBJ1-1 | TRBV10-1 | TGCGCCAGCAGTGATACTCCGGGACAGGGGAGCACTGAAGCTTTCTTT | CASSDTPGQGSTEAFF
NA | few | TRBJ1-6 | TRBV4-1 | TGCGCCAGCAGCCAAGATAACAGGGTAGGAATTCGGCCCCTCCACTTT | CASSQDNRVGIRPLHF
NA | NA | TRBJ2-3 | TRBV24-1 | TGTGCCACCAGTGATTTGCAACCGGGGAGAAGCACAGATACGCAGTATTTT | CATSDLQPGRSTDTQYF
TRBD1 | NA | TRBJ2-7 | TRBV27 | TGTGCCAGCGTAGGGGACAGCTCCCACGAGCAGTACTTC | CASVGDSSHEQYF
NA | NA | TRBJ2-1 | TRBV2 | TGTGCCAGCGGGACATCCAACTACAATGAGCAGTTCTTC | CASGTSNYNEQFF
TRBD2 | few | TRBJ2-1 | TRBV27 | TGTGCCAGCAGTTTTGTTGCGGGGGGTTACAATGAGCAGTTCTTC | CASSFVAGGYNEQFF
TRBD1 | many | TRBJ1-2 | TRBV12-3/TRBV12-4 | TGTGCCAGCAGTTTATTACAGGGGGCAAACTATGGCTACACCTTC | CASSLLQGANYGYTF
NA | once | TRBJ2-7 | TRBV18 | TGTGCCAGCTCACCACTAACAGGGCTCGAGCAGTACTTC | CASSPLTGLEQYF
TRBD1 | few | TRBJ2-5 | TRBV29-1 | TGCAGCGGTCGGAGACAGGGGAGCAAAGAGACCCAGTACTTC | CSGRRQGSKETQYF